This T cell receptor (beta chain) was sequenced during a study of PD-1 blockade in classical Hodgkin lymphoma. The sample's time point: cycle 4 day 1 (C4D1), after more than 5 weeks of nivolumab. Brentuximab vedotin exposure varied among the patients, all of whom had relapsed after autologous stem cell transplantation. Points on this clone: Its specificity is not known.

Libraries were prepared by immunoSEQ multiplex PCR; TCRdb keeps only in-frame clonotypes and omits some of them. The sample carries some 58,000 clones, over 85% recorded once. Germline loops: CDR1 ENHRY, CDR2 SYGVKD. The CDR3 extends over 12 amino acids. Trimming took off 3 bases at V and 2 bases at J, with 5 bases between the two ends. Points from the study as a whole: CD4+ TCR diversity, unlike CD8+, climbed significantly by C4D1. Factors driving the repertoire differences, possibly disease activity or prior therapy, remain undefined. In newly diagnosed patients, baseline TCR diversity was reportedly below that of healthy donors.

V usage is TRBV10-3 and J usage is TRBJ2-7, with D possibly being TRBD1 (5 bases). Sequencing used peripheral blood mononuclear cells (PBMCs), obtained before the fourth cycle of nivolumab. This receptor was identified in a human donor with classical Hodgkin lymphoma. This CDR3 is CAISDRAYEQYF. For the CDR3, the DNA is TGTGCCATCAGTGACAGGGCCTACGAGCAGTACTTC.